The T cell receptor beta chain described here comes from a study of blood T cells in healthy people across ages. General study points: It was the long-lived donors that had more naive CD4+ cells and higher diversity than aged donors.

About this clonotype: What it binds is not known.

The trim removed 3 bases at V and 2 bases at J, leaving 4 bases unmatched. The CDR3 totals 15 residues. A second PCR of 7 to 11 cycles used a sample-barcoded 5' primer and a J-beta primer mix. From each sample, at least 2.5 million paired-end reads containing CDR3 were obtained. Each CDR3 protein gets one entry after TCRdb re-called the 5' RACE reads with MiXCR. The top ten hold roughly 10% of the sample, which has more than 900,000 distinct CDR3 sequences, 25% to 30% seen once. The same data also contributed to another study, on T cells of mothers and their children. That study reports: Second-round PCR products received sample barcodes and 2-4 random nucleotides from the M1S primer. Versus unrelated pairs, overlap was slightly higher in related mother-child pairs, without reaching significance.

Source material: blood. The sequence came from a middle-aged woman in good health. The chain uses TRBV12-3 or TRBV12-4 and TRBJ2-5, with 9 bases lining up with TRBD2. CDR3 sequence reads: CASSFGGGEQETQYF. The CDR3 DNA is TGTGCCAGCAGTTTCGGCGGGGGGGAACAAGAGACCCAGTACTTC.